A selection of T cell receptor beta chains follows, all from one sample in a study of PD-L1 blockade in urothelial cancer. Using immunoSEQ multiplex PCR, the repertoire was profiled, and TCRdb retains in-frame clones only, with some absent. The sample yields approximately 93,000 clones, approximately 82% seen once. The sequencing here drew on PBMCs, taken around atezolizumab (anti-PD-L1) treatment. Every receptor here comes from a man between 70 and 80 years old with urothelial cancer. The CDR3 runs from the conserved cysteine through the conserved F or W. Fields, in order: D gene, V gene, J gene, clone size, CDR3 protein, CDR3 DNA. The D gene is left open where the match is weak. Expanded clones are given a class, and other clones once, few, many or no size at all.

TRBD1	TRBV28	TRBJ2-3	-	CASSLLGQGAKSDTQYF	TGTGCCAGCAGTCTATTAGGACAGGGGGCGAAATCAGATACGCAGTATTTT
TRBD2	TRBV14	TRBJ2-7	-	CASSPLAGGSYEQYF	TGTGCCAGCAGCCCATTAGCGGGAGGCTCCTACGAGCAGTACTTC
-	TRBV18	TRBJ1-2	once	CASKGTQDYGYTF	TGTGCTTCTAAAGGGACTCAAGACTATGGCTACACCTTC
TRBD1	TRBV7-2	TRBJ2-7	-	CASSKQGAPYEQYF	TGTGCCAGCAGCAAACAGGGGGCCCCCTACGAGCAGTACTTC
-	TRBV6-6	TRBJ1-2	-	CASSPGQGNYGYTF	TGTGCCAGCAGTCCGGGACAAGGAAACTATGGCTACACCTTC
-	TRBV19	TRBJ2-1	-	CASRAGPTSSYNEQFF	TGTGCCAGTAGGGCGGGTCCCACCTCCTCCTACAATGAGCAGTTCTTC
TRBD1	TRBV11-3	TRBJ2-7	once	CASSPGTGNFYEQYF	TGTGCCAGCAGCCCCGGGACAGGGAATTTCTACGAGCAGTACTTC
-	TRBV6-5	TRBJ1-5	-	CASSPGGQPQHF	TGTGCCAGCAGCCCCGGCGGTCAGCCCCAGCATTTT
-	TRBV6-6	TRBJ2-1	-	CASTLAEGYNEQFF	TGTGCCAGCACCCTAGCCGAAGGCTACAATGAGCAGTTCTTC
-	TRBV9	TRBJ2-7	-	CASSVADSMPYEQYF	TGTGCCAGCAGCGTAGCGGATAGCATGCCCTACGAGCAGTACTTC
-	TRBV6-5	TRBJ1-2	-	CASSYFRLHTRYGYTF	TGTGCCAGCAGTTACTTCCGGCTTCACACGAGGTATGGCTACACCTTC
TRBD1	TRBV10-1	TRBJ2-1	-	CASPLEDRGREDEQFF	TGCGCCAGCCCTCTTGAGGACAGGGGGAGGGAAGATGAGCAGTTCTTC
-	TRBV4-1	TRBJ2-3	-	CASSQVAPGSDTQYF	TGCGCCAGCAGCCAAGTCGCCCCAGGGTCCGATACGCAGTATTTT
TRBD2	TRBV9	TRBJ2-3	-	CASSVGSGGQYTAFADTQYF	TGTGCCAGCAGCGTGGGTAGCGGGGGGCAATATACCGCTTTTGCAGATACGCAGTATTTT
TRBD1	TRBV7-8	TRBJ2-7	-	CASSLVTGGGEWQYF	TGTGCCAGCAGCTTAGTTACAGGGGGTGGAGAATGGCAGTACTTC
TRBD2	TRBV14	TRBJ2-1	-	CASSPSGGALFEQFF	TGTGCCAGCAGCCCTAGCGGGGGGGCCTTGTTTGAGCAGTTCTTC
TRBD2	TRBV9	TRBJ2-6	-	CASSPRGEQDSGANVLTF	TGTGCCAGCAGCCCCCGGGGGGAACAGGACTCTGGGGCCAACGTCCTGACTTTC
TRBD2	TRBV5-4	TRBJ2-5	-	CASSSGGVSGKETQYF	TGTGCCAGCAGCTCGGGGGGGGTCTCGGGGAAAGAGACCCAGTACTTC
-	TRBV5-4	TRBJ1-5	-	CASSTPRQVPFQYSNQPQHF	TGTGCCAGCAGCACTCCCCGACAAGTCCCTTTCCAATATAGCAATCAGCCCCAGCATTTT
TRBD2	TRBV7-9	TRBJ2-7	-	CASSERGSSYEQYF	TGTGCCAGCAGCGAGCGCGGGAGCTCCTACGAGCAGTACTTC
-	TRBV2	TRBJ1-2	-	CASRLEVDRFF	TGTGCCAGCAGACTCGAAGTCGACAGGTTCTTC
-	TRBV6-6	TRBJ1-2	-	CASKAGTLIYGYTF	TGTGCCAGCAAGGCGGGGACTTTAATCTATGGCTACACCTTC
-	TRBV29-1	TRBJ2-1	-	CSVDRRQGGSYNEQFF	TGCAGCGTTGATCGTAGGCAGGGTGGGTCCTACAATGAGCAGTTCTTC
-	TRBV9	TRBJ2-7	-	CASSVGTEYEQYF	TGTGCCAGCAGCGTAGGGACTGAATACGAGCAGTACTTC
TRBD2	TRBV5-1	TRBJ2-1	-	CASSWESGRMGNEQFF	TGCGCCAGCAGCTGGGAAAGCGGGAGAATGGGCAATGAGCAGTTCTTC
TRBD1	TRBV19	TRBJ2-1	-	CASRQGISDKYNEQFF	TGTGCCAGCCGACAGGGGATTTCGGACAAATACAATGAGCAGTTCTTC